The source of this T cell receptor beta chain is a study of blood T cell repertoires in COVID-19. On the study more broadly: PBMCs, B-cell-depleted T cells, or T cells provided the cDNA or gDNA that made up the material.

The CDR3 sequence is 16 residues long. Trimming took 4 bases from V and 5 from J, leaving 18 bases between them. The V gene's germline CDR1 is LNHDA and CDR2 SQIVND (reference sequence). Sequencing was performed with immunoSEQ multiplex PCR; in TCRdb, only in-frame clones are kept and a portion is missing. The sample consists of approximately 85,000 clones, around nine tenths of them appearing once. This chain uses TRBV19 with TRBJ2-1; D perhaps matches TRBD1 (5 bases). The sample consisted of peripheral blood. The clonotype comes from a man in his fifties or sixties with acute or convalescent COVID-19. The CDR3 DNA reads as TGTGCCAGTAGTAGCCTGGGGCAGGGAAGGGACAATGAGCAGTTCTTC. Translated: CASSSLGQGRDNEQFF. Drawing the rest from reference TRBV19 and TRBJ2-1, the complete variable domain is DGGITQSPKYLFRKEGQNVTLSCEQNLNHDAMYWYRQDPGQGLRLIYYSQIVNDFQKGDIAEGYSVSREKKESFPLTVTSAQKNPTAFYLCASSSLGQGRDNEQFFGPGTRLTVL.